The 9 T cell receptor beta chains below come from one sample, sequenced in a study of OX40 agonist ivuxolimab in advanced cancers. Clones were sequenced by immunoSEQ multiplex PCR, and TCRdb holds only the in-frame ones, with some missing. The sample lists tens of thousands of clones; over 75% were seen once. Sequenced material: CD4+ or CD8+ T cells sorted from blood, taken in a trial of the OX40 agonist ivuxolimab. The receptors here all came from an adult with an advanced solid tumor such as melanoma, head and neck, liver or kidney cancer.

V is TRBV2 and J is TRBJ2-5; possible D gene TRBD2, 5 bases. The J call could be wrong; TRBJ2-7 is a better fit for the DNA end. The V gene's germline CDR1 is SNHLY and CDR2 FYNNEI. The CDR3 consists of 14 residues. The CDR3 region is CASSPSLLGYEQYF. The CDR3 nucleotides read TGTGCCAGCAGCCCTAGCTTATTGGGGTACGAGCAGTACTTC.

This sequence joins TRBV9 and TRBJ2-1; D gene ambiguous. Germline CDR1 and CDR2: SGDLS and YYNGEE. The CDR3 consists of 15 residues. Trimming shortened V by 0 bases and J by 0 bases, and 7 bases separated the two germline ends. The CDR3: CASSVDYVSYNEQFF. CDR3 in DNA: TGTGCCAGCAGCGTAGATTACGTCTCCTACAATGAGCAGTTCTTC. Full variable domain (missing parts from reference TRBV9 and TRBJ2-1): DSGVTQTPKHLITATGQRVTLRCSPRSGDLSVYWYQQSLDQGLQFLIQYYNGEERAKGNILERFSAQQFPDLHSELNLSSLELGDSALYFCASSVDYVSYNEQFFGPGTRLTVL.

This CDR3 reads CAISETQGRLNYGYTF. CDR3 sequence (DNA): TGTGCCATCAGTGAAACCCAGGGGAGGCTTAACTATGGCTACACCTTC. The chain links TRBV10-3 to TRBJ1-2, with D perhaps matching TRBD1 (6 bases). CDR1 is ENHRY, CDR2 SYGVKD, per germline. Deletions cut 3 bases from V and 1 base from J, with 15 bases between. This CDR3 region has 16 residues.

This sequence joins TRBV10-3 and TRBJ1-5, with 8 bases lining up with TRBD1. Germline lookup yields CDR1 ENHRY and CDR2 SYGVKD. After removal of 4 bases from V and 4 bases from J, the junction contained 6 bases not matched to a gene. The length of the CDR3 is 15 residues. The CDR3 here is CAISAGTGGNQPQHF. The CDR3 bases are TGTGCCATCAGTGCCGGAACAGGGGGGAATCAGCCCCAGCATTTT.

The chain combines TRBV18 with TRBJ2-2; perhaps TRBD2 as D (5 bases). CDR1 and CDR2 (germline): KGHSH, LQKENI. The CDR3 runs 15 residues. Trimming cost V 3 bases and J 2 bases, with 10 bases left between them. The CDR3 DNA sequence: TGTGCCAGCTCACCGCGGACTGATAACACCGGGGAGCTGTTTTTT. Translation gives CASSPRTDNTGELFF.

The chain employs TRBV4-3 and TRBJ2-7; 11 positions agree with TRBD2. The CDR3 runs 15 residues. Trimming took 0 bases from V and 9 from J; bases not matched to a gene: 7. CDR1 and CDR2 (germline): LGHNA, YSLEER. Here the CDR3 DNA reads TGCGCCAGCAGCCAAGATACTAGCGGGAGAGCTAGGCAGTACTTC. This sequence encodes CASSQDTSGRARQYF.

This chain connects TRBV5-1 to TRBJ1-2; TRBD1 matches 9 bases. The length of the CDR3 is 15 residues. V trimming: 4 bases; J trimming: 6 bases; junction bases outside the gene matches: 10. Germline V gene lookup returns CDR1 SGHRS and CDR2 YFSETQ. Written as DNA, the CDR3 is TGCGCCAGCAGCATGAGGACAGGGGCAGAGGATGGCTACACCTTC. It translates to CASSMRTGAEDGYTF.

V is TRBV5-1 and J is TRBJ2-4; no clear D gene. Germline-derived CDR1 and CDR2 are SGHRS and YFSETQ. This CDR3 has 13 amino acids. Trimming left V 3 bases short and J 1 base short, with 5 bases between. The CDR3 sequence: CASSSPAKNIQYF. CDR3 bases: TGCGCCAGCAGCTCCCCTGCCAAAAACATTCAGTACTTC. Based on the CDR3 plus reference TRBV5-1 and TRBJ2-4, the full variable domain is KAGVTQTPRYLIKTRGQQVTLSCSPISGHRSVSWYQQTPGQGLQFLFEYFSETQRNKGNFPGRFSGRQFSNSRSEMNVSTLELGDSALYLCASSSPAKNIQYFGAGTRLSVL.

V gene TRBV2 combines with J gene TRBJ1-5; possibly TRBD1 for D (6 bases). From germline, CDR1 is SNHLY and CDR2 FYNNEI. The CDR3 is made up of 13 amino acids. Trimming left V 7 bases short and J 4 bases short, with 11 bases between. The CDR3 DNA sequence: TGTGCCAGCAAGGGGGAATTAAATCAGCCCCAGCATTTT. Its protein is CASKGELNQPQHF. The full variable domain, its missing parts supplied by reference TRBV2 and TRBJ1-5, is EPEVTQTPSHQVTQMGQEVILRCVPISNHLYFYWYRQILGQKVEFLVSFYNNEISEKSEIFDDQFSVERPDGSNFTLKIRSTKLEDSAMYFCASKGELNQPQHFGDGTRLSIL.